This entry features one T cell receptor (beta chain) sequence. Sequencing was performed with immunoSEQ multiplex PCR; in TCRdb, only in-frame clones are kept and a portion is missing. Counted here are about 68,000 clones, about four fifths occurring once; the ten biggest clones make up more than 6.5%. The source of the sample is a study of a mutant IDH1 vaccine in newly diagnosed glioma. The wider study: Treated patients, averaging around 40 years, were approximately 60% male and approximately 38% female.

With 2 bases removed from V and 6 bases from J, the gap between germline ends came to 10 bases. The CDR3 spans 13 residues. Germline CDR1 SEHNR, CDR2 FQNEAQ (reference sequence). Time point denoted: baseline, week 1 (first vaccination visit). Treatment: pre-vaccination baseline after standard-of-care therapy. New IDH1-mutant, ATRX-lost WHO grade 3 or 4 astrocytomas occurred in donors. The sequence was obtained from a man aged 50 or older with glioma. The chain carries TRBV7-9 and TRBJ1-1; D is unresolved. The starting material was PBMCs, obtained from a glioma patient treated with radiotherapy, temozolomide or both. CDR3 sequence: CASSLSSVPEAFF. CDR3 bases: TGTGCCAGCAGCTTAAGTTCGGTCCCTGAAGCTTTCTTT.